A selection of T cell receptor beta chains follows, all from one sample in a study of blood T cells in healthy people across ages. TCRdb re-derived calls from the 5' RACE reads in MiXCR, one entry per CDR3 protein. The sample contains fewer than 800,000 distinct CDR3 sequences, 20% to 25% of which appear only once. The sequenced sample was blood. These receptors all stem from a man aged 65-85 years in good health. The CDR3 runs from the conserved cysteine through the conserved F or W. Each record gives: clone size, V gene, D gene, J gene, CDR3 DNA, CDR3 protein. D genes are given only for firm matches. Not all rows give a size; the values are once, few, many and, for expanded clones, a class.

NA	TRBV7-6	TRBD1	TRBJ1-5	TGTGCCAGCAGTACAGGGGGCAGGGAGCCCCAGCATTTT	CASSTGGREPQHF
NA	TRBV21-1	NA	TRBJ2-2	TGTGCCAGCAACCTACAGGCCGGGGAGCTGTTTTTT	CASNLQAGELFF
few	TRBV27	NA	TRBJ1-1	TGTGCCAGCAGTTTAATAGGAGGGCCAGTGAACACTGAAGCTTTCTTT	CASSLIGGPVNTEAFF
many	TRBV10-3	TRBD1	TRBJ2-2	TGTGCCATCAGTGATCGCCCAGACAGGGGCTCCACCGGGGAGCTGTTTTTT	CAISDRPDRGSTGELFF
NA	TRBV28	TRBD1	TRBJ2-3	TGTGCCAGCAGTTCACAGGGGAATCGAGCCGCAGATACGCAGTATTTT	CASSSQGNRAADTQYF
NA	TRBV12-3/TRBV12-4	TRBD2	TRBJ2-7	TGTGCCAGCAGTTTACAGTCAGGCGCGGGAGGCTACGAGCAGTACTTC	CASSLQSGAGGYEQYF
few	TRBV9	NA	TRBJ2-2	TGTGCCAGCAGCGTAGGGAAAGTTACGGACTTGTCGGGGGAGCTGTTTTTT	CASSVGKVTDLSGELFF
few	TRBV20-1	TRBD2	TRBJ2-1	TGCAGTGCTAGAGATCCCCAGCGGGAGACCAAAAAGCAGTTCTTC	CSARDPQRETKKQFF
NA	TRBV12-3/TRBV12-4	NA	TRBJ2-3	TGTGCCAGCAGGAAGGACATCAGCCTTCACGATACGCAGTATTTT	CASRKDISLHDTQYF
NA	TRBV28	TRBD2	TRBJ2-3	TGTGCCAGCAGTCCCCTATGGACTAGCGGGACCGGCAGTAGCACAGATACGCAGTATTTT	CASSPLWTSGTGSSTDTQYF
many	TRBV20-1	TRBD2	TRBJ2-7	TGCAGTGCGCTTACTAGCGGGCCGACCTACGAGCAGTACTTC	CSALTSGPTYEQYF
few	TRBV20-1	NA	TRBJ2-3	TGCAGTGCTAGAGTGGGAGAAATTACAGATACGCAGTATTTT	CSARVGEITDTQYF
NA	TRBV3-1	TRBD1	TRBJ1-2	TGTGCCAGCAGCCCAGGGGGAAGGGGCTACACCTTC	CASSPGGRGYTF
NA	TRBV20-1	NA	TRBJ2-5	TGCAGTGCAAAGGCGGAGGTTAAAGGAGAGACCCAGTACTTC	CSAKAEVKGETQYF
few	TRBV7-9	NA	TRBJ2-5	TGTGCCGGCAGCTTAGCTGGCAGCGAAGAGACCCAGTACTTC	CAGSLAGSEETQYF
NA	TRBV14	NA	TRBJ1-1	TGTGCCAGCAGCCTAAACGAACAGACTGAAGCTTTCTTT	CASSLNEQTEAFF
NA	TRBV11-3	NA	TRBJ1-2	TGTGCCAGCAGCTCCCATCCCGGGGACGGAGCTAACTATGGCTACACCTTC	CASSSHPGDGANYGYTF
few	TRBV2	NA	TRBJ2-3	TGTGCCAGCAGTGCGAAGGGTATGGTCAGCACAGATACGCAGTATTTT	CASSAKGMVSTDTQYF
NA	TRBV3-1	NA	TRBJ2-7	TGTGCCAGCAGCCAAGTTCTGGACGAGCGGTACTTC	CASSQVLDERYF
many	TRBV4-3	NA	TRBJ2-7	TGCGCCAGCAGCCAAGATTGGCAGGGGGGTTACGAGCAGTACTTC	CASSQDWQGGYEQYF
NA	TRBV12-3/TRBV12-4	NA	TRBJ2-5	TGTGCCAGCACCCCCGACTCCCTCGAGACCCAGTACTTC	CASTPDSLETQYF
few	TRBV29-1	TRBD2	TRBJ2-1	TGCAGCGTTGAAGGGGGAGGGGCTGAGCAGTTCTTC	CSVEGGGAEQFF
many	TRBV29-1	NA	TRBJ1-5	TGCAGCGTTGGAGGGGGGTCGGCTCAGCCCCAGCATTTT	CSVGGGSAQPQHF
NA	TRBV6-2/TRBV6-3	TRBD1	TRBJ2-7	TGTGCCAGCAATGACAGGGCTCGCGAGCAGTACTTC	CASNDRAREQYF
NA	TRBV5-1	TRBD1	TRBJ1-4	TGCGCCAGCAGCTCGATGGGACAGACGACGGGAGAAAAACTGTTTTTT	CASSSMGQTTGEKLFF
NA	TRBV5-6	NA	TRBJ1-2	TGTGCCAGCAGCCACGGGCTTATAGGCTACACCTTC	CASSHGLIGYTF
few	TRBV7-3	NA	TRBJ2-7	TGTGCCAGCAGCGACGGGTTTGTGCAGTACTTC	CASSDGFVQYF
NA	TRBV12-3/TRBV12-4	NA	TRBJ2-3	TGTGCCAGCAGTTGGATAGATACGCAGTATTTT	CASSWIDTQYF
NA	TRBV7-7	TRBD1	TRBJ1-1	TGTGCTAGCAGCTTATACAACCTGACAGGGGGTTGGAGCACTGAAGCTTTCTTT	CASSLYNLTGGWSTEAFF
few	TRBV5-5	NA	TRBJ2-5	TGTGCCAGCAGCTTGGAACTAGCAAGGGTGACCCAGTACTTC	CASSLELARVTQYF
NA	TRBV5-1	TRBD2	TRBJ2-5	TGCGCCAGCAGCTTTCAAGCGGGAGAACTGAAGGAGACCCAGTACTTC	CASSFQAGELKETQYF
NA	TRBV18	NA	TRBJ2-3	TGTGCCAGCTCACCAACCTGGGACGGTAGCACAGATACGCACTATTTT	CASSPTWDGSTDTHYF
NA	TRBV3-1	NA	TRBJ2-5	TGTACCAGCAGCCAAGCTTGGTCCCCATGGGAGACCCAGTACTTC	CTSSQAWSPWETQYF
many	TRBV28	NA	TRBJ2-5	TGTGCCAGCACCGGAAAAGAGACCCAGTACTTC	CASTGKETQYF
NA	TRBV3-1	TRBD2	TRBJ2-1	TGTGCCAGCAGGTATGGGGCGGGAGGGATTAATGAGCAGTTCTTC	CASRYGAGGINEQFF
NA	TRBV5-4	NA	TRBJ2-1	TGTGCCAGCAGCCTAGTTCCGGACCTTAACACGGATGAGCAGTTCTTC	CASSLVPDLNTDEQFF
few	TRBV21-1	NA	TRBJ1-1	TGTGCCAGCAGCAAAATAGTTACAGGCCACACTGAAGCTTTCTTT	CASSKIVTGHTEAFF
few	TRBV20-1	NA	TRBJ2-1	TGCAGTGCTAGCCCTCCTGTTGGATCCTGCAATGAGCAGTTCTTC	CSASPPVGSCNEQFF
once	TRBV5-1	TRBD2	TRBJ2-7	TGCGCCAGCAGCTTGACCAGCGGGATAGCGGTCGAGCAGTACTTC	CASSLTSGIAVEQYF
many	TRBV5-5	TRBD2	TRBJ2-6	TGTGCCAGCAGCTTGCAAGCGGGAGTGGCTGGGGCCAACGTCCTGACTTTC	CASSLQAGVAGANVLTF
few	TRBV11-1	NA	TRBJ2-3	TGTGCCAGCAGCCAGGACAGACCAGATACGCAGTATTTT	CASSQDRPDTQYF
many	TRBV4-3	TRBD1	TRBJ1-6	TGCGCCAGCAGCCAAGAAAGGGACAGCTCCTATAATTCACCCCTCCACTTT	CASSQERDSSYNSPLHF
many	TRBV12-3/TRBV12-4	NA	TRBJ1-1	TGTGCCAGCAGTTTATTTGGGGGTACCGCTGAAGCTTTCTTT	CASSLFGGTAEAFF
few	TRBV18	TRBD1	TRBJ2-7	TGTGCCAGCTCACCTACATCCGGGACAGGGTCCTACGAGCAGTACTTC	CASSPTSGTGSYEQYF
NA	TRBV11-1	TRBD1	TRBJ2-2	TGTGCCAGCAGCTACAGGGGGATGGACACCGGGGAGCTGTTTTTT	CASSYRGMDTGELFF
NA	TRBV4-1	NA	TRBJ1-2	TGCGCCAGCAGCCAACCTGCGCAGGGGCGGTATGGCTACACCTTC	CASSQPAQGRYGYTF
many	TRBV20-1	NA	TRBJ2-6	TGCAGTGCTACGGACACGATCTCTGGGGCCAACGTCCTGACTTTC	CSATDTISGANVLTF
NA	TRBV7-9	TRBD2	TRBJ2-1	TGTGCCAGCAGCTTAAAAGCGGGAGACATCAATGAGCAGTTCTTC	CASSLKAGDINEQFF
NA	TRBV9	TRBD1	TRBJ2-7	TGTGCCAGCAGCGTAGACAGGGGCGACGAGCAGTACTTC	CASSVDRGDEQYF
NA	TRBV11-3	NA	TRBJ2-1	TGTGCCGGCAGCTTGGACAGCAATGAGCAGTTCTTC	CAGSLDSNEQFF
few	TRBV3-1	NA	TRBJ1-1	TGTGCCAGCAGCCAGGGAAGAGGCGCTGAAGCTTTCTTT	CASSQGRGAEAFF